The rows below give T cell receptor beta chains drawn from one sample of a study of blood T cell repertoires in COVID-19. Profiling relied on immunoSEQ multiplex PCR, and the TCRdb table lists in-frame clones only, not all of them. This sample has roughly 180,000 clones, with about 84% found just once. The sequencing input was peripheral blood. The receptors stem from a woman in her 30s with acute or convalescent COVID-19. CDR3s include the opening cysteine and the closing phenylalanine or tryptophan. D genes are given only for firm matches. Expanded clones get a size class; other rows say once, few or many, or leave the size out.

TRBD1	TRBV7-9	TRBJ2-7	NA	CASSPPLPDRDPYEQYF	TGTGCCAGCAGCCCACCCCTCCCGGACAGGGACCCCTACGAGCAGTACTTC
TRBD2	TRBV7-9	TRBJ2-2	NA	CASSILAGHTGELFF	TGTGCCAGCAGCATCCTAGCGGGACACACCGGGGAGCTGTTTTTT
NA	TRBV27	TRBJ1-1	NA	CASSLGGNTEAFF	TGTGCCAGCAGTTTGGGGGGAAACACTGAAGCTTTCTTT
TRBD1	TRBV25-1	TRBJ2-5	NA	CASSDLLQGGSEETQYF	TGTGCCAGCAGTGACTTACTACAGGGGGGAAGTGAAGAGACCCAGTACTTC
NA	TRBV5-1	TRBJ2-7	few	CASSLGGAFSYEQYF	TGCGCCAGCAGCTTGGGCGGAGCGTTCTCCTACGAGCAGTACTTC
NA	TRBV19	TRBJ1-4	NA	CASSIEGRDNEKLFF	TGTGCCAGTAGTATAGAGGGCAGGGATAATGAAAAACTGTTTTTT
NA	TRBV28	TRBJ1-6	NA	CASSLTPRALNSPLHF	TGTGCCAGCAGTTTGACACCGCGGGCCTTAAATTCACCCCTCCACTTT
TRBD1	TRBV9	TRBJ2-1	NA	CASSAQTGLEQFF	TGTGCCAGCAGCGCCCAGACAGGGCTAGAGCAGTTCTTC
TRBD2	TRBV4-2	TRBJ2-7	NA	CASSQDTLAELVFF	TGTGCCAGCAGCCAAGATACCCTAGCGGAACTTGTCTTCTTC
NA	TRBV6-5	TRBJ1-2	NA	CASSYTRNRNYGYTF	TGTGCCAGCAGTTACACGAGAAACAGAAACTATGGCTACACCTTC
NA	TRBV9	TRBJ2-7	once	CASSVEPGGSYEQYF	TGTGCCAGCAGCGTAGAGCCGGGGGGCAGTTACGAGCAGTACTTC
NA	TRBV30	TRBJ1-5	few	CAWSVGVGEPQHF	TGTGCCTGGAGTGTGGGAGTCGGGGAGCCCCAGCATTTT
NA	TRBV5-1	TRBJ1-3	few	CASSFTGLLSSGNTIYF	TGCGCCAGCAGCTTCACGGGACTTCTGAGCTCTGGAAACACCATATATTTT
NA	TRBV29-1	TRBJ1-1	NA	CSVEGLTEAFF	TGCAGCGTGGAGGGGCTCACTGAAGCTTTCTTT
TRBD2	TRBV20-1	TRBJ2-3	NA	CSGDRGAQYF	TGCAGTGGAGACCGGGGGGCGCAGTATTTT
NA	TRBV7-8	TRBJ1-2	few	CASSLGGENYGYTF	TGTGCCAGCAGCTTAGGTGGGGAGAACTATGGCTACACCTTC
NA	TRBV19	TRBJ2-7	few	CASSAQVSYEQYF	TGTGCCAGTAGTGCGCAGGTCTCCTACGAGCAGTACTTC
TRBD2	TRBV29-1	TRBJ2-7	few	CSVEGVAGGYQVHEQYF	TGCAGCGTTGAAGGAGTAGCGGGAGGCTACCAAGTCCACGAGCAGTACTTC
NA	TRBV19	TRBJ2-1	NA	CASSLIGYNEQFF	TGTGCCAGTAGTCTAATCGGTTACAATGAGCAGTTCTTC
NA	TRBV6-2/TRBV6-3	TRBJ2-7	NA	CASSYGESSYEQYF	TGTGCCAGCAGTTACGGGGAGTCCTCCTACGAGCAGTACTTC
TRBD1	TRBV2	TRBJ1-2	few	CASSLPGQGNYGYTF	TGTGCCAGCAGCCTACCGGGACAGGGAAACTATGGCTACACCTTC
TRBD1	TRBV2	TRBJ1-6	once	CASSSTGLQAPLHF	TGTGCCAGCAGTTCGACAGGGCTTCAAGCACCCCTCCACTTT
NA	TRBV18	TRBJ2-3	NA	CASSPTRIYTDTQYF	TGTGCCAGCTCCCCCACCAGAATTTACACAGATACGCAGTATTTT
NA	TRBV24-1	TRBJ1-3	NA	CATSDGGIGNTIYF	TGTGCCACCAGTGACGGGGGGATTGGAAACACCATATATTTT
NA	TRBV6-5	TRBJ2-1	NA	CASRGTSSSYNEQFF	TGTGCCAGCAGGGGGACTTCGAGCTCCTACAATGAGCAGTTCTTC
TRBD1	TRBV6-5	TRBJ2-2	once	CASSYSNRGAGELFF	TGTGCCAGCAGTTACTCTAACAGGGGAGCCGGGGAGCTGTTTTTT
NA	TRBV28	TRBJ1-1	NA	CASSLSFRDGSDAFF	TGTGCCAGCAGTTTATCTTTCCGAGACGGGTCTGACGCTTTCTTT
NA	TRBV19	TRBJ1-5	NA	CASRLEGTNNQPQHF	TGTGCCAGCCGTCTTGAAGGGACAAACAATCAGCCCCAGCATTTT
TRBD1	TRBV30	TRBJ1-4	once	CAWSVDRGKAKLFF	TGTGCCTGGAGTGTAGACAGGGGAAAGGCAAAACTGTTTTTT
TRBD1	TRBV9	TRBJ1-6	NA	CASSPWDRREPLHF	TGTGCCAGCAGCCCCTGGGACAGACGAGAACCCCTCCACTTT
TRBD2	TRBV6-5	TRBJ2-5	once	CASSYGEGWQETQYF	TGTGCCAGCAGTTACGGGGAGGGATGGCAAGAGACCCAGTACTTC
NA	TRBV5-8	TRBJ2-1	NA	CASSFGTSPSYNEQFF	TGTGCCAGCAGCTTCGGAACTAGCCCTTCCTACAATGAGCAGTTCTTC
TRBD1	TRBV9	TRBJ1-1	few	CASSVGTGDINTEAFF	TGTGCCAGCAGCGTAGGAACAGGGGATATTAACACTGAAGCTTTCTTT
NA	TRBV5-4	TRBJ2-3	NA	CASSLGARTDTQYF	TGTGCCAGCAGCTTGGGGGCCCGCACAGATACGCAGTATTTT
NA	TRBV10-3	TRBJ1-4	NA	CAISEPGGDEKLFF	TGTGCCATCAGTGAGCCGGGGGGCGATGAAAAACTGTTTTTT
NA	TRBV28	TRBJ1-1	NA	CASSFRRENTEAFF	TGTGCCAGCAGTTTCAGGCGGGAAAACACTGAAGCTTTCTTT
NA	TRBV6-4	TRBJ1-1	NA	CASSDGDQGKAFF	TGTGCCAGCAGTGACGGGGATCAGGGGAAGGCTTTCTTT
TRBD2	TRBV5-8	TRBJ2-7	few	CASSLGLAGTYEQYF	TGTGCCAGCAGCTTGGGACTAGCGGGAACCTACGAGCAGTACTTC
NA	TRBV5-5	TRBJ1-1	NA	CASTGQNTEAFF	TGTGCCAGCACCGGACAGAACACTGAAGCTTTCTTT
TRBD1	TRBV15	TRBJ2-1	NA	CATSRVRQGAHNEQFF	TGTGCCACCAGCAGGGTACGACAGGGGGCCCACAATGAGCAGTTCTTC
NA	TRBV7-2	TRBJ1-2	NA	CASRRSDRPYGYTF	TGTGCCAGCAGGCGGTCGGACAGACCCTATGGCTACACCTTC
TRBD1	TRBV6-5	TRBJ1-1	NA	CASSYGYRGTEAFF	TGTGCCAGCAGTTACGGTTACAGGGGCACTGAAGCTTTCTTT
NA	TRBV7-3	TRBJ2-7	NA	CASSAHPGERGEQYF	TGTGCCAGCAGCGCACACCCAGGGGAGCGCGGCGAGCAGTACTTC
NA	TRBV30	TRBJ2-5	NA	CAWKGSQETQYF	TGTGCCTGGAAAGGGAGCCAAGAGACCCAGTACTTC
NA	TRBV7-2	TRBJ2-3	NA	CASSFPGLTDTQYF	TGTGCCAGCAGCTTCCCAGGACTTACCGATACGCAGTATTTT
NA	TRBV3-1/TRBV3-2	TRBJ2-3	once	CASSQGPRREDTQYF	TGTGCCAGCAGCCAAGGGCCACGGAGGGAAGATACGCAGTATTTT
NA	TRBV27	TRBJ2-3	few	CASSVFLSTDTQYF	TGTGCCAGCAGTGTCTTTCTGAGCACAGATACGCAGTATTTT
NA	TRBV5-1	TRBJ2-2	NA	CASSSRTANTGELFF	TGCGCCAGCAGCTCCCGGACAGCGAACACCGGGGAGCTGTTTTTT
TRBD1	TRBV6-1	TRBJ1-2	NA	CASSELLQGRYGYTF	TGTGCCAGCAGTGAATTGTTACAGGGGAGGTATGGCTACACCTTC
TRBD2	TRBV29-1	TRBJ2-7	NA	CSVTSGTYEQYF	TGCAGCGTAACTAGCGGAACCTACGAGCAGTACTTC
TRBD1	TRBV5-4	TRBJ1-2	NA	CASSLGGDSLQGYTF	TGTGCCAGCAGCTTGGGCGGGGACAGCTTACAAGGCTACACCTTC
TRBD2	TRBV6-4	TRBJ2-3	once	CASSAGLGADTQYF	TGTGCCAGCAGTGCCGGACTAGGAGCAGATACGCAGTATTTT
NA	TRBV6-1	TRBJ2-2	NA	CASSDWVYYTGANTGELFF	TGTGCCAGCAGTGATTGGGTTTATTATACTGGAGCGAACACCGGGGAGCTGTTTTTT
NA	TRBV30	TRBJ2-7	few	CASSGKGNEQYF	TGTGCCAGCTCAGGGAAAGGGAACGAGCAGTACTTC
TRBD1	TRBV28	TRBJ1-3	NA	CASSWDRGGYSGNTIYF	TGTGCCAGCAGTTGGGACAGGGGAGGTTACTCTGGAAACACCATATATTTT
TRBD2	TRBV5-4	TRBJ2-3	once	CASSSSSGGRFTDTQYF	TGTGCCAGCAGCTCGTCTAGCGGGGGCCGGTTCACAGATACGCAGTATTTT
NA	TRBV6-5	TRBJ1-5	NA	CASRQSGSNQPQHF	TGTGCCAGCAGACAGTCGGGAAGCAATCAGCCCCAGCATTTT
NA	TRBV28	TRBJ2-1	once	CASSLMREQFF	TGTGCCAGCAGTTTGATGCGTGAGCAGTTCTTC
TRBD1	TRBV9	TRBJ2-1	NA	CASSPRPPGQGYNEQFF	TGTGCCAGCAGCCCTCGACCCCCGGGACAGGGATACAATGAGCAGTTCTTC